Below are 27 T cell receptor beta chains sequenced from a single sample in a study of shared clonotypes between healthy human individuals. Terminally differentiated effector memory CD45RA+ cells were excluded by CCR7 positive selection of CD45RO-negative cells. The assay was immunoSEQ multiplex PCR, and TCRdb's table has in-frame clones only and misses some. The sample consists of a few million clones, 93% of them appearing once. The sequencing sample was made of naive CD8+ T cells from PBMCs. The receptors were gathered from a man between 18 and 35 years old in good health. Some clones in this sample may be carry-over from other donors' samples.

This clone was found once. The CDR3 sequence: CASSFARGTDTQYF. The CDR3 region has the DNA TGTGCCAGCAGCTTTGCGAGGGGCACAGATACGCAGTATTTT. The V gene is TRBV13, the J gene TRBJ2-3, with a possible D match to TRBD2 (5 bases). The V gene's germline CDR1 is PRHDT and CDR2 FYEKMQ (reference sequence). The CDR3 covers 14 residues. V was clipped by 3 bases and J by 1 base, with 8 bases between them.

The genes are TRBV7-3 and TRBJ2-3; TRBD1 might be the D (6 bases). The ends were cut back, 5 bases at V and 4 bases at J, with 10 bases in the middle. Germline V gives CDR1 SGHTA, CDR2 FQGTGA. The CDR3 extends over 13 amino acids. As DNA, the CDR3 is TGTGCCAGCAGCGGGGGCTACTCAGATACGCAGTATTTT. Translation gives CASSGGYSDTQYF.

The gene calls are TRBV4-3 and TRBJ2-3; 8 nucleotides agree with TRBD2. V lost 4 bases, J lost 1 base, and 4 bases stayed unmatched. From germline, CDR1 is LGHNA and CDR2 YSLEER. The CDR3 length is 15 residues. CDR3 amino acids: CASSLSGRGTDTQYF. The CDR3 DNA reads TGCGCCAGCAGCCTGAGCGGGAGAGGCACAGATACGCAGTATTTT.

A note on this clone: A read error may account for a junction end that differs from germline. The chain carries TRBV9 and TRBJ2-3; 10 bases map to TRBD1. CDR3 length equals 16 residues. In germline, CDR1 is SGDLS, CDR2 YYNGEE. CDR3 bases: TGTGCCGGCAGCAATAGACAGGGGGCGCGCACAGATACGCAGTATTTT. It yields the protein CAGSNRQGARTDTQYF.

As regards this clone: The CDR3 does not close with the conserved phenylalanine or tryptophan, likely indicating a read error. The DNA is left out, because the CDR3 cannot be placed on it with certainty; the CDR3 is given as TCRdb lists it. The chain links TRBV20-1 to TRBJ1-1. Germline V gives CDR1 DFQATT, CDR2 SNEGSKA (reference sequence). Including both end residues, the CDR3 is 8 amino acids long. The chain's CDR3 is CSASRRLY.

The gene calls are TRBV12-5 and TRBJ2-1; D is uncertain. Germline V gene sequence: CDR1 LGHNT, CDR2 FRNRAP. V shed 6 bases and J shed 14 bases, with 5 bases lying between them. The CDR3 extends over 8 amino acids. The CDR3 DNA follows: TGTGCTAGTGGAGGGAAGTTCTTC. As protein: CASGGKFF.

The rearrangement links TRBV9 to TRBJ2-5; D is unclear. The germline gives CDR1 SGDLS, CDR2 YYNGEE. CDR3 length equals 15 residues. Trimming cost V 0 bases and J 3 bases, with 12 bases left between them. The CDR3 is CASSVERTAKETQYF. CDR3 DNA: TGTGCCAGCAGCGTAGAACGGACGGCCAAAGAGACCCAGTACTTC.

V is TRBV28 and J is TRBJ1-1; D not certain. In germline, CDR1 is MDHEN, CDR2 SYDVKM. Between the trimmed V and J ends, which lost 6 bases and 4 bases, there was a span of 12 bases. CDR3 length equals 13 residues. Here the CDR3 reads CASRLLETTEAFF. The DNA of the CDR3 is TGTGCCAGCAGACTTCTCGAGACCACTGAAGCTTTCTTT.

The chain uses TRBV29-1 and TRBJ2-5; D is unresolved. Germline V gene sequence: CDR1 SQVTM, CDR2 ANQGSEA. The CDR3 loop spans 13 amino acids. Trimming shortened V by 2 bases and J by 1 base, and 8 bases separated the two germline ends. CDR3 sequence: CSVENPAQETQYF. CDR3 nucleotide sequence: TGCAGCGTTGAAAACCCGGCCCAAGAGACCCAGTACTTC.

The chain employs TRBV27 and TRBJ2-7; D not certain. The CDR3 is 13 residues long. V lost 2 bases to trimming and J lost 10 bases, with 15 bases between them. Germline CDR1 MNHEY, CDR2 SMNVEV (reference sequence). The CDR3 DNA follows: TGTGCCAGCAGTTTAGTGGTGGCGTCTAATCAGTACTTC. Translating it yields CASSLVVASNQYF.

The chain joins TRBV7-6 to TRBJ2-5, with TRBD1 matching 10 bases. The germline V gene has CDR1 SGHVS and CDR2 FNYEAQ. The CDR3 length is 16 residues. Trimming took 3 bases from V and 5 from J; bases not matched to a gene: 9. CDR3 protein: CASSFPTGGAEETQYF. The CDR3, as DNA: TGTGCCAGCAGCTTCCCGACAGGGGGCGCGGAGGAGACCCAGTACTTC.

This chain uses TRBV5-1 with TRBJ2-3, with 7 positions matching TRBD2. Losses at the gene ends were 4 bases for V and 2 bases for J; bases not matched to a gene: 10. Germline values: CDR1 SGHRS, CDR2 YFSETQ. This CDR3 comprises 16 residues. This chain's CDR3 is CASSQQTSRTTDTQYF. CDR3 in DNA: TGCGCCAGCAGCCAACAGACTAGCCGAACCACAGATACGCAGTATTTT.

This chain uses TRBV2 with TRBJ2-2; TRBD2 might be the D (6 bases). The length of the CDR3 is 15 residues. Germline loops: CDR1 SNHLY, CDR2 FYNNEI. V was trimmed by 8 bases and J by 3 bases, leaving 16 bases between them. Written as DNA, the CDR3 is TGTGCCAGCTTCCAGGCGGGCGGGGACACCGGGGAGCTGTTTTTT. Protein: CASFQAGGDTGELFF.

As to this clone: This specimen includes other DNA sequences encoding the same CDR3. The chain uses TRBV7-9 and TRBJ2-7; 14 bases line up with TRBD2. The CDR3 has 15 amino acids. Per the germline V gene, CDR1 is SEHNR and CDR2 is FQNEAQ (reference sequence). V trimming: 5 bases; J trimming: 4 bases; junction bases outside the gene matches: 4. In DNA, the CDR3 is TGTGCCAGCAGCCCACGGACTAGCGGGAGGTACGAGCAGTACTTC. Translated, it gives CASSPRTSGRYEQYF.

V and J are TRBV27 and TRBJ2-3, with TRBD2 matching over 11 bases. The CDR3 has 15 amino acids. V gave up 7 bases and J gave up 5 bases; unmatched junction bases: 8. Germline V lookup: CDR1 MNHEY, CDR2 SMNVEV (reference sequence). CDR3 loop: CASTIAGGPKDTQYF. The CDR3 DNA is TGTGCCAGCACAATAGCGGGAGGGCCAAAAGATACGCAGTATTTT.

This sequence joins TRBV28 and TRBJ2-3; 7 nucleotides agree with TRBD1. The CDR3 sequence is 16 residues long. With V trimmed by 4 bases and J by 2 bases, 9 bases remained unmatched. The germline V gene has CDR1 MDHEN and CDR2 SYDVKM. The CDR3 nucleotides are TGTGCCAGCAGTTGGAGGACAGGCGACCCCACAGATACGCAGTATTTT. It yields the protein CASSWRTGDPTDTQYF.

This chain connects TRBV6-1 to TRBJ2-7; 10 bases are shared with TRBD1. V lost 4 bases to trimming and J lost 0 bases; unmatched junction nucleotides: 6. CDR1 is MNHNS and CDR2 is SASEGT in the germline V gene. This CDR3 contains 16 residues. The CDR3 DNA sequence: TGTGCCAGCAGTGTTGGGTGGGACAGGGGCTCCTACGAGCAGTACTTC. It yields the protein CASSVGWDRGSYEQYF.

The chain carries TRBV4-1 and TRBJ2-5; 7 nucleotides line up with TRBD2. J was trimmed by 11 bases and V by 4 bases; bases with no gene match: 7. The V gene's germline CDR1 is MGHRA and CDR2 YSYEKL. The CDR3 consists of 12 residues. CDR3 sequence reads: CASSPTSEEQYF. CDR3 bases: TGCGCCAGCAGCCCCACTAGCGAAGAGCAGTACTTC.

The gene calls are TRBV7-6 and TRBJ2-1, with 13 bases aligning to TRBD2. The CDR3 length is 17 residues. CDR1 is SGHVS and CDR2 is FNYEAQ in the germline V gene. V lost 4 bases, J lost 7 bases, and 10 bases stayed unmatched. The CDR3 is CASSSTGRGLAGNEQFF. The DNA of the CDR3 is TGTGCCAGCAGCTCCACCGGAAGGGGACTAGCGGGAAATGAGCAGTTCTTC. Drawing the rest from reference TRBV7-6 and TRBJ2-1, the complete variable domain is GAGVSQSPRYKVTKRGQDVALRCDPISGHVSLYWYRQALGQGPEFLTYFNYEAQQDKSGLPNDRFSAERPEGSISTLTIQRTEQRDSAMYRCASSSTGRGLAGNEQFFGPGTRLTVL.

This clone appeared a single time. J is TRBJ2-7 and V is TRBV5-5; D remains unclear. Per the germline V gene, CDR1 is SGHKS and CDR2 is YYEKEE (reference sequence). CDR3 size: 14 residues. The V end was cut by 0 bases, the J end by 3 bases, with 10 bases between. Here the CDR3 DNA reads TGTGCCAGCAGCTTGGGTCGGGTTAACTACGAGCAGTACTTC. Its protein is CASSLGRVNYEQYF. The entire variable domain, with the rest obtained from reference TRBV5-5 and TRBJ2-7, is as follows: DAGVTQSPTHLIKTRGQQVTLRCSPISGHKSVSWYQQVLGQGPQFIFQYYEKEERGRGNFPDRFSARQFPNYSSELNVNALLLGDSALYLCASSLGRVNYEQYFGPGTRLTVT.

This chain joins TRBV9 and TRBJ2-7; D tentatively reads TRBD1 or TRBD2 (6 bases each). Germline CDR1 and CDR2: SGDLS and YYNGEE. The length of the CDR3 is 16 residues. Trimming removed 4 bases from V and 7 bases from J, with 24 bases in between. In DNA, the CDR3 is TGTGCCAGCAGCCCCGAAGAAGGGGGGACTCACTGGGAGCAGTACTTC. It is translated as CASSPEEGGTHWEQYF.

The count of this clone is one. This chain connects TRBV7-9 to TRBJ2-7; 7 positions match TRBD2. This CDR3 spans 18 amino acids. Germline V gives CDR1 SEHNR, CDR2 FQNEAQ (reference sequence). The V segment lost 1 base and the J segment 3 bases; nucleotides outside the gene matches: 15. The DNA of the CDR3 is TGTGCCAGCAGCTTAGGAGGACTAGGAGAGGGTACGGGCTACGAGCAGTACTTC. The encoded protein is CASSLGGLGEGTGYEQYF.

The chain links TRBV5-1 to TRBJ2-6, with D possibly TRBD1 on 5 matching bases. The CDR3 totals 15 residues. V gave up 0 bases and J gave up 14 bases, with 18 bases separating them. Germline values: CDR1 SGHRS, CDR2 YFSETQ. CDR3 residues: CASSLEGARRVFLTF. CDR3 nucleotide sequence: TGCGCCAGCAGCTTGGAAGGGGCAAGGAGAGTATTCCTGACTTTC.

V gene TRBV7-8 combines with J gene TRBJ2-7; D ambiguous. The CDR3 sequence is 16 residues long. Germline-derived CDR1 and CDR2 are SGHVS and FQNEAQ. Trimming shortened V by 1 base and J by 1 base, and 14 bases separated the two germline ends. CDR3 DNA sequence: TGTGCCAGCAGCTTAGACGTGGCCTCAATATCCTACGAGCAGTACTTC. Its translation: CASSLDVASISYEQYF. Supplemented by reference TRBV7-8 and TRBJ2-7, the full variable domain reads GAGVSQSPRYKVAKRGQDVALRCDPISGHVSLFWYQQALGQGPEFLTYFQNEAQLDKSGLPSDRFFAERPEGSVSTLKIQRTQQEDSAVYLCASSLDVASISYEQYFGPGTRLTVT.

The CDR3 DNA reads as TGTGCCAGCAGCCCAGTAGGGACAGGGAACGATGAGCAGTTCTTC. It specifies CASSPVGTGNDEQFF. The V gene is TRBV7-9, the J gene TRBJ2-1; 9 nucleotides line up with TRBD1. This CDR3 has 15 residues. The trim removed 5 bases at V and 8 bases at J, leaving 10 bases unmatched. Per germline, CDR1 SEHNR and CDR2 FQNEAQ (reference sequence).

The chain combines TRBV7-2 with TRBJ1-1; D call uncertain. Trimming left V 2 bases short and J 4 bases short, with 5 bases between. From germline, CDR1 is SGHTA and CDR2 FQGNSA. The CDR3 length is 12 residues. In DNA, the CDR3 is TGTGCCAGCAGCTTAAGGTCCACTGAAGCTTTCTTT. Translated: CASSLRSTEAFF.

This clone appeared a few times. This chain connects TRBV19 to TRBJ1-1; perhaps TRBD1 as D (6 bases). V was clipped by 5 bases and J by 8 bases, with 12 bases between them. The CDR3 consists of 12 residues. Germline V lookup: CDR1 LNHDA, CDR2 SQIVND (reference sequence). The CDR3 is CASSVRTAEAFF. The CDR3 nucleotides are TGTGCCAGTAGTGTCAGGACAGCCGAAGCTTTCTTT.